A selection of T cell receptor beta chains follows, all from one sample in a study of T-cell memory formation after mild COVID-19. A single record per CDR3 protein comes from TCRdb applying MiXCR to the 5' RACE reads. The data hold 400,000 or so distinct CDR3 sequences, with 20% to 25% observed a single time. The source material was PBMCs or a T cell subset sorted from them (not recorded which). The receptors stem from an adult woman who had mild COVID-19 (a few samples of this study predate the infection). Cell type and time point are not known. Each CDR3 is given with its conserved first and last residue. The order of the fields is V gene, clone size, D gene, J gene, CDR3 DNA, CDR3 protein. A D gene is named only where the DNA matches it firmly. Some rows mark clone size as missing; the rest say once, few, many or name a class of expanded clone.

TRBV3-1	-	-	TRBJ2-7	TGTGCCAGCAGCTCCTTGAGGGGAAGCGAGCAGTACTTC	CASSSLRGSEQYF
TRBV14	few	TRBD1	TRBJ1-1	TGTGCCAGCAGCCAGACAGGGGCCACTGAAGCTTTCTTT	CASSQTGATEAFF
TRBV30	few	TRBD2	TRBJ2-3	TGTGCCTGGAGTAGCGGGGTCCGGGATACGCAGTATTTT	CAWSSGVRDTQYF
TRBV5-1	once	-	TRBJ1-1	TGCGCCAGCAGCTCAGCCCCTCTTCAGAACACTGAAGCTTTCTTT	CASSSAPLQNTEAFF
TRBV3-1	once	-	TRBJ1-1	TGTGCCAGCAGCCAAGGGACACGTACCGCTTTCTTT	CASSQGTRTAFF
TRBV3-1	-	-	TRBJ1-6	TGTGCCAGCAGCCAAGGAGTAGGATCACCCCTCCACTTT	CASSQGVGSPLHF
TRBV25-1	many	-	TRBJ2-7	TGTGCCAGCAGTGCGACTCCGATCGACAGTGTCAGCTCCTACGAGCAGTACTTC	CASSATPIDSVSSYEQYF
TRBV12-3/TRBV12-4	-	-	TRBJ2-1	TGTGCCAGCAGTGGTGGGGGGACACTCTACAATGAGCAGTTCTTC	CASSGGGTLYNEQFF
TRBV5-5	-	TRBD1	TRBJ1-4	TGTGCCAGCATTCCGGACAGGTTTAATGAAAAACTGTTTTTT	CASIPDRFNEKLFF
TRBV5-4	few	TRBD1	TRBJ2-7	TGTGCCAGCAGCCCGGACAGGGGGCATTACGAGCAGTACTTC	CASSPDRGHYEQYF
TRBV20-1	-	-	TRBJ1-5	TGCAGTGCTAGAGTGGGGGGCCGGGGACGCAATCAGCCCCAGCATTTT	CSARVGGRGRNQPQHF
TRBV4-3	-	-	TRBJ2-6	TGCGCCAGCAGCCCCGCCAGAAGCTGGGCGTCGAGCTCTGGGGCCAACGTCCTGACTTTC	CASSPARSWASSSGANVLTF
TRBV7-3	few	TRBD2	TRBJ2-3	TGTGCCAGCAGCTTCGGACTAGCGGTAGGAGGTGATACGCAGTATTTT	CASSFGLAVGGDTQYF
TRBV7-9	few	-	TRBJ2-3	TGTGCCAGCAGCCCGCCCTCTTACACAGATACGCAGTATTTT	CASSPPSYTDTQYF
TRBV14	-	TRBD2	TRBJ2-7	TGTGCCAGCATCCAAGAAGCGGGAAACTCCTACGAGCAGTACTTC	CASIQEAGNSYEQYF
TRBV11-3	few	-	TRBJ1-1	TGTGCCAGCAGCCCCGGAAGAACAAGGGACACTGAAGCTTTCTTT	CASSPGRTRDTEAFF